Listed below are T cell receptor beta chains from one sample, sequenced in a study of OX40 agonist ivuxolimab in advanced cancers. The assay was immunoSEQ multiplex PCR, and TCRdb's table has in-frame clones only and misses some. Seen here are tens of thousands of clones, approximately 86% observed once, and the top ten hold 28%. The sample was CD4+ or CD8+ T cells sorted from blood, taken in a trial of the OX40 agonist ivuxolimab. These receptors all come from an adult with an advanced solid tumor such as melanoma, head and neck, liver or kidney cancer. CDR3s include the opening cysteine and the closing phenylalanine or tryptophan. Only some rows state a clone size, as once, few, many or a class for expanded clones.

>TRBV10-3|TRBJ1-2|.
CAINGAGGDTNYGYTF
>TRBV10-3|TRBJ2-5|.
CAISVGTASQTQYF
>TRBV2|TRBJ2-2|once
CARGQRTGELFF
>TRBV19|TRBJ2-3|.
CASRTFTSGGTDTQYF
>TRBV27|TRBJ1-3|.
CASSLGHPSSGNTIYF
>TRBV27|TRBJ2-1|.
CASSLTQVNSYNEQFF
>TRBV11-2|TRBJ2-7|.
CASSLDPQGAGYEQYF
>TRBV5-1|TRBJ2-5|.
CASSWSSEETQYF
>TRBV7-8|TRBJ1-6|.
CASSLDRGRDSPLHF
>TRBV11-2|TRBJ2-5|.
CASSPRLAGDQETQYF
>TRBV15|TRBJ2-3|many
CATSPLWSADTQYF
>TRBV10-3|TRBJ2-7|few
CATQGQAYEQYF
>TRBV5-4|TRBJ2-5|.
CASSLVALGEETQYF
>TRBV7-8|TRBJ1-1|.
CASSPTLFEAFF
>TRBV7-2|TRBJ2-7|.
CASSKQQGISSYEQYF
>TRBV27|TRBJ2-5|.
CASRTQAGALQETQYF
>TRBV2|TRBJ2-7|.
CASSEGDPGAAEYEQYF
>TRBV6-1|TRBJ2-7|.
CASSEDAGSSYEQYF
>TRBV27|TRBJ1-2|.
CASSLVPIVSGYTF
>TRBV6-5|TRBJ2-2|.
CASSFEAFTGELFF
>TRBV9|TRBJ2-4|.
CASSVASYPGQKNIQYF
>TRBV6-5|TRBJ2-7|.
CAGSSRGDEQYF
>TRBV4-1|TRBJ2-6|.
CASSPLSGGVSGANVLTF
>TRBV13|TRBJ2-7|.
CASSREGQGAYEQYF
>TRBV30|TRBJ2-3|.
CACPERDRGGTDTQYF
>TRBV4-1|TRBJ1-6|.
CASSQVTGANSPLHF
>TRBV6-5|TRBJ2-1|.
CASSYRGSYNEQFF
>TRBV11-2|TRBJ2-2|.
CASSPPPGTANTGELFF
>TRBV5-1|TRBJ1-4|.
CASSGDRKLFF